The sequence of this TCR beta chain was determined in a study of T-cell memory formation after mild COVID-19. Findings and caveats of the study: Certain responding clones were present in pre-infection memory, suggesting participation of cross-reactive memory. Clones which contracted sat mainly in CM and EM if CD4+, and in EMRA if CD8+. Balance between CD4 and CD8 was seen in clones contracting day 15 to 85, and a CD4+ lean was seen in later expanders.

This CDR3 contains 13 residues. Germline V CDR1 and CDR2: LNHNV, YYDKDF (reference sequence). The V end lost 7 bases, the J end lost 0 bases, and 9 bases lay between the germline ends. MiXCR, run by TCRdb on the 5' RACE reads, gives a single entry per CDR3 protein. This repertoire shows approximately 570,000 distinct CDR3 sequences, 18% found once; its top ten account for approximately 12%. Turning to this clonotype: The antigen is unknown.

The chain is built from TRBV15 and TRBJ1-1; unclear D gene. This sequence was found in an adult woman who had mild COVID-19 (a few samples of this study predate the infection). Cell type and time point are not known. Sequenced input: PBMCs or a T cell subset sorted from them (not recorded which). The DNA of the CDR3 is TGTGCCACCATCGACGGTATGAACACTGAAGCTTTCTTT. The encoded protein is CATIDGMNTEAFF.